The rows below give T cell receptor beta chains drawn from one sample of a study of blood T cell repertoires in COVID-19. Profiled with immunoSEQ multiplex PCR; TCRdb holds only in-frame clones, not every one. This table holds around 260,000 clones, roughly nine tenths found once. Sequences were obtained from peripheral blood. These receptors were collected from a man aged 35 to 55 who had recovered from COVID-19. The CDR3 runs from the conserved cysteine through the conserved F or W. The D gene is left open where the match is weak. Rows may omit the clone size; those that give it use once, few, many or a size class.

D gene	V gene	CDR3 length	J gene	clone size	CDR3 protein	CDR3 DNA
NA	TRBV6-1	15	TRBJ1-2	NA	CASSEAGQGRYGYTF	TGTGCCAGCAGTGAAGCAGGGCAGGGAAGGTATGGCTACACCTTC
NA	TRBV6-5	12	TRBJ2-5	NA	CASSQRGETQYF	TGTGCCAGCAGTCAACGGGGGGAGACCCAGTACTTC
NA	TRBV6-2/TRBV6-3	15	TRBJ1-1	NA	CASSYDGGRNTEAFF	TGTGCCAGCAGTTACGACGGGGGACGGAACACTGAAGCTTTCTTT
NA	TRBV6-5	15	TRBJ1-4	few	CASRGGRVGYEKLFF	TGTGCCAGCAGGGGAGGCAGGGTTGGATATGAAAAACTGTTTTTT
NA	TRBV12-3/TRBV12-4	13	TRBJ1-1	NA	CASSSGMNTEAFF	TGTGCCAGCAGTTCGGGTATGAACACTGAAGCTTTCTTT
TRBD1	TRBV4-3	16	TRBJ1-1	NA	CASSQDSFARGQEAFF	TGCGCCAGCAGCCAAGATAGTTTCGCCAGGGGGCAAGAAGCTTTCTTT
NA	TRBV9	15	TRBJ2-3	NA	CASGLGARGTDTQYF	TGTGCCAGCGGTTTGGGGGCGCGGGGCACAGATACGCAGTATTTT
TRBD2	TRBV19	20	TRBJ2-5	NA	CASSQNRVTGLAGGRETQYF	TGTGCCAGTAGTCAAAACAGGGTAACGGGACTAGCGGGAGGTCGAGAGACCCAGTACTTC
NA	TRBV7-6	15	TRBJ1-5	NA	CASSLGLGGGQPQHF	TGTGCCAGCAGCTTAGGGCTCGGGGGAGGGCAGCCCCAGCATTTT
TRBD2	TRBV3-1/TRBV3-2	19	TRBJ2-1	NA	CASSPGLAGGRLSYNEQFF	TGTGCCAGCAGCCCAGGGCTAGCGGGAGGCCGACTTTCCTACAATGAGCAGTTCTTC
TRBD1	TRBV7-9	18	TRBJ2-7	few	CASSLEVLLGQGKRRQYF	TGTGCCAGCAGCTTAGAAGTCTTGCTTGGACAGGGGAAGCGTCGGCAGTACTTC
NA	TRBV29-1	16	TRBJ2-1	once	CSAQFFGQGLPDEQFF	TGCAGCGCCCAATTCTTTGGGCAGGGCCTTCCAGATGAGCAGTTCTTC
TRBD2	TRBV5-1	15	TRBJ2-1	NA	CASSPGTSGYNEQFF	TGCGCCAGCAGCCCAGGGACTAGCGGGTACAATGAGCAGTTCTTC
NA	TRBV7-9	11	TRBJ1-6	NA	CASSSDTTLHF	TGTGCCAGCAGCTCCGACACCACCCTCCACTTT
TRBD1	TRBV4-2	18	TRBJ2-6	NA	CASSQDGQGASGANVLTF	TGTGCCAGCAGCCAAGACGGACAGGGGGCGTCTGGGGCCAACGTCCTGACTTTC
TRBD1	TRBV7-2	18	TRBJ1-2	NA	CASSLATLTGASAYGYTF	TGTGCCAGCAGCTTAGCGACATTGACAGGGGCGAGTGCCTATGGCTACACCTTC
NA	TRBV5-4	15	TRBJ2-1	once	CASSSGQLRGYEQFF	TGTGCCAGCAGCTCTGGACAGTTAAGGGGTTATGAGCAGTTCTTC
TRBD2	TRBV9	15	TRBJ2-2	once	CASSVVLAGGEELFF	TGTGCCAGCAGCGTAGTACTAGCGGGGGGAGAGGAGCTGTTTTTT